This T cell receptor (beta chain) was profiled in a study of control samples from healthy donors and cancer patients. Here immunoSEQ multiplex PCR was the method, and the copy in TCRdb shows in-frame clones only, minus some. The sample includes 150,000 to 200,000 clones, 70% to 90% of them seen just once. The sample taken for sequencing was blood. The sequence came from a woman under 40 in good health.

The CDR3 spells CASSRRGPAEAFF. The CDR3 DNA reads as TGTGCCAGCAGTCGGAGGGGGCCGGCTGAAGCTTTCTTT. This chain connects TRBV28 to TRBJ1-1; 7 nucleotides match TRBD1. This CDR3 region has 13 residues. The ends lost 5 bases at V and 6 bases at J; junction bases unmatched: 6. Per germline, CDR1 MDHEN and CDR2 SYDVKM.